The table lists the clone carrying this T cell receptor beta chain with a count of one. In germline, CDR1 is SGHKS, CDR2 YYEKEE (reference sequence). CDR3 length: 14 amino acids. V shed 2 bases and J shed 4 bases, with 12 bases lying between them. Source study methods: Cell counts per sample came from amplifying reference gene primers. Measured with immunoSEQ multiplex PCR; TCRdb has only the in-frame clones, and not every one. V and J calls and clone size are as listed in that table; D and trimming were resolved from the DNA. Here the sample spans some 30,000 clones, 85% to 90% being singletons. The entry originates in a study of blood T cell repertoires in COVID-19. Overall study context: Samples representing acute and convalescent COVID-19 were sourced from the United States, Italy and Spain. PBMCs, B-cell-depleted T cells, or T cells provided the cDNA or gDNA that made up the material.

Sequencing used peripheral blood. This sequence originates from a man between 65 and 85 years old with active COVID-19. V and J are TRBV5-5 and TRBJ2-5; tentatively, D is TRBD1 (6 bases). This CDR3 is CASSFRTDRETQYF. CDR3 DNA: TGTGCCAGCAGCTTTAGGACGGACAGAGAGACCCAGTACTTC.